This TCR beta chain came from a study of blood T cells in healthy people across ages. Findings and caveats of the study: CMV status of donors was not determined, possibly confounding expanded clonotype changes. In long-lived donors, naive CD4+ cell counts and diversity exceeded those of aged donors.

Next came a second PCR, run for about 6 to 12 cycles, which used a sample-barcoded 5' primer along with a J-beta primer mix. Per-sample output comprised a minimum of 2.5 million paired-end reads containing CDR3. TCRdb itself ran the 5' RACE reads through MiXCR, one entry per CDR3 protein. The table records approximately 1,000,000 distinct CDR3 sequences, 40% to 45% of them present only once. V was pared by 3 bases and J by 3 bases, with 6 bases of the junction left unmatched. Germline CDR1 is SGHRS and CDR2 is YFSETQ. CDR3 length: 15 residues. A remark on this clonotype: Its antigen is as yet unknown.

At least 6 million PBMCs were isolated per sample. Input material: blood. The gene calls are TRBV5-1 and TRBJ2-7; 10 bases are a match to TRBD1. This sequence originates from a woman aged 55-70 years in good health. In DNA, the CDR3 is TGCGCCAGCAGCTCCGGGACAGGGGTCTACTACGAGCAGTACTTC. Translation: CASSSGTGVYYEQYF. The variable domain in full, with the rest retrieved from reference TRBV5-1 and TRBJ2-7, is KAGVTQTPRYLIKTRGQQVTLSCSPISGHRSVSWYQQTPGQGLQFLFEYFSETQRNKGNFPGRFSGRQFSNSRSEMNVSTLELGDSALYLCASSSGTGVYYEQYFGPGTRLTVT.